What follows describes a single TCR beta chain. The target antigen is unknown. Reverse transcription of all isolated RNA meant that expressed TCRB transcripts were sequenced. Naive, central memory and regulatory T cell samples yielded around 3.3 million reads on average. Data came from immunoSEQ multiplex PCR; TCRdb stores just in-frame clones and leaves some out. The data hold 300,000 to 350,000 clones, with about 14% observed a single time. These data belong to a study of beta chain features in type 1 diabetes. General study points: Researchers report that Type 1 diabetes patients had moderately but significantly shorter TCRB CDR3s across all four CD4+ subsets. Naive, central memory and Treg TCRB repertoires appeared more alike in patients than in healthy donors.

Trimming took 3 bases from V and 1 from J; bases not matched to a gene: 3. The CDR3 covers 15 residues. From germline, CDR1 is GTSNPN and CDR2 SVGIG (reference sequence). The chain couples TRBV30 to TRBJ2-6, with 7 bases matching TRBD1. The sequenced sample consisted of naive CD4+ T cells from blood. The receptor was isolated from a woman aged 18 to 35 with type 1 diabetes. The DNA of the CDR3 is TGTGCCTGGAGAGTGACAGGGTCTGGGGCCAACGTCCTGACTTTC. This codes for CAWRVTGSGANVLTF.